This T cell receptor (beta chain) was captured by sequencing in a study of T cells after yellow fever vaccination. As for the study in general: The SMART-Seq v4 Ultra Low Input method served to prepare the low-cell-number fractions. Study-level findings and limits: In post-booster samples, most primary-vaccination clones reappeared (approximately 97% CD4, around 87% CD8). When the response was secondary, it was weaker but reached its peak faster, day 5 versus 15. Some clonotypes were seen in both the CD4 and the CD8 compartments. These made up a small share and likely arose from convergent recombination.

A note on this clonotype: Its antigen is undetermined.

TCRdb redid the calling of the 5' RACE reads with MiXCR, one entry per CDR3 protein. The sample consists of around 600,000 distinct CDR3 sequences, over 9% of them appearing once. The TCR sequence derives from a man aged 30-40 years who received the YFV17D yellow fever vaccine. The material was PBMCs, obtained on the day of the yellow fever booster vaccination.

The CDR3 bases are TGTGCCAGCAGCTTAGGGCTAGTTATCGATGAGCAGTTCTTC. This codes for CASSLGLVIDEQFF. This chain connects TRBV7-9 to TRBJ2-1; D is undetermined. Germline lookup yields CDR1 SEHNR and CDR2 FQNEAQ (reference sequence). There are 14 residues in the CDR3. V shed 1 base and J shed 8 bases, with 12 bases lying between them.